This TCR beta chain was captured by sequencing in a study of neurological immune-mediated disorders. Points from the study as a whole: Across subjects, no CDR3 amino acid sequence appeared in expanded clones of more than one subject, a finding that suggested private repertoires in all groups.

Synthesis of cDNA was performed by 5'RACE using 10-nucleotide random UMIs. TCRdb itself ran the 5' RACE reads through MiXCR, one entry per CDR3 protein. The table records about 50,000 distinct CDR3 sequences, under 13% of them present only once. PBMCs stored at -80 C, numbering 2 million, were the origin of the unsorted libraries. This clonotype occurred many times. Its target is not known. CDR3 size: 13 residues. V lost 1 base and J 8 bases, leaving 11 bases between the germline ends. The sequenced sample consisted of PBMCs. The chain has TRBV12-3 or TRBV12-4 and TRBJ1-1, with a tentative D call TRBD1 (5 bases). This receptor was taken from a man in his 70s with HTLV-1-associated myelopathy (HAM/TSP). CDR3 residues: CASSLGQRLEAFF. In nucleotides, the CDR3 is TGTGCCAGCAGTTTAGGACAGCGGTTGGAAGCTTTCTTT.